The 26 T cell receptor beta chains listed next were all sequenced from one sample in a study of blood T cell repertoires in COVID-19. The table came from immunoSEQ multiplex PCR; TCRdb's copy has only in-frame clones and leaves some out. This table holds approximately 150,000 clones, approximately 83% found once. The sample taken for sequencing was PBMCs or T cells enriched from blood (not recorded which). The receptors come from a man in his 70s who had been exposed to COVID-19.

This sequence joins TRBV10-3 and TRBJ2-7; TRBD2 matches 13 bases. Germline V CDR1 and CDR2: ENHRY, SYGVKD. The CDR3 has 15 amino acids. V gave up 2 bases and J gave up 5 bases; unmatched junction bases: 3. The chain's CDR3 is CAISEGTSGTDEQYF. In nucleotides, the CDR3 is TGTGCCATCAGTGAGGGGACTAGCGGGACAGACGAGCAGTACTTC.

This chain joins TRBV2 and TRBJ2-1; D uncertain. The CDR3 covers 14 residues. Looked up from germline, CDR1 is SNHLY and CDR2 is FYNNEI. The V end lost 8 bases, the J end lost 1 base, and 12 bases lay between the germline ends. CDR3: CASGETRSYNEQFF. As DNA, the CDR3 is TGTGCCAGCGGAGAGACCCGTTCCTACAATGAGCAGTTCTTC.

This chain joins TRBV3-1 (or the pseudogene TRBV3-2) and TRBJ1-2; no clear D gene. Germline V gene sequence: CDR1 LGHDT, CDR2 YNNKEL (reference sequence). V shed 1 base and J shed 14 bases, with 14 bases lying between them. CDR3 size: 12 residues. Written as DNA, the CDR3 is TGTGCCAGCAGCCAAGTCCGACTTTCCCCTACCTTC. It yields the protein CASSQVRLSPTF.

This clone was counted a few times. The chain links TRBV11-2 to TRBJ1-6, with D possibly TRBD1 on 6 matching bases. The V end was cut by 4 bases, the J end by 7 bases, with 14 bases between. Germline-derived CDR1 and CDR2 are SGHAT and FQNNGV. The CDR3 runs to 15 residues. The CDR3 region is CASSSWTAGNSPLHF. The CDR3 DNA reads as TGTGCCAGCAGCTCATGGACAGCGGGGAATTCACCCCTCCACTTT. Together with reference TRBV11-2 and TRBJ1-6, the CDR3 gives the full variable domain: EAGVAQSPRYKIIEKRQSVAFWCNPISGHATLYWYQQILGQGPKLLIQFQNNGVVDDSQLPKDRFSAERLKGVDSTLKIQPAKLEDSAVYLCASSSWTAGNSPLHFGNGTRLTVT.

The chain recombines TRBV3-1 (or the pseudogene TRBV3-2) with TRBJ1-3; D is uncertain. With 1 base removed from V and 4 bases from J, the gap between germline ends came to 2 bases. Looked up from germline, CDR1 is LGHDT and CDR2 is YNNKEL (reference sequence). The CDR3 is made up of 12 amino acids. The CDR3 reads CASSQVGNTIYF. DNA of the CDR3: TGTGCCAGCAGCCAAGTAGGAAACACCATATATTTT.

This clone was detected once. The chain is built from TRBV9 and TRBJ1-5; TRBD1 matches 7 bases. The CDR3 extends over 17 amino acids. CDR1 SGDLS and CDR2 YYNGEE come from the germline V gene. With V trimmed by 3 bases and J by 3 bases, 12 bases remained unmatched. The CDR3: CASSAPGQEGVNQPQHF. The CDR3 coding sequence is TGTGCCAGCAGCGCTCCAGGACAGGAGGGAGTCAATCAGCCCCAGCATTTT.

The chain combines TRBV14 with TRBJ1-1; perhaps TRBD1 as D (6 bases). V lost 4 bases and J 6 bases, leaving 12 bases between the germline ends. Germline V gene lookup returns CDR1 SGHDN and CDR2 FVKESK. The CDR3 totals 13 residues. CDR3 amino acids: CASSLQGAPEAFF. The CDR3 coding sequence is TGTGCCAGCAGCCTACAGGGCGCCCCTGAAGCTTTCTTT.

The chain is built from TRBV7-9 and TRBJ2-3; 10 bases fit TRBD2. V trimming: 4 bases; J trimming: 6 bases; junction bases outside the gene matches: 7. The CDR3 length is 15 residues. Per the germline V gene, CDR1 is SEHNR and CDR2 is FQNEAQ (reference sequence). This CDR3 is CASSYGTSDSDTQYF. CDR3 coding DNA: TGTGCCAGCAGCTACGGGACTAGCGATAGCGATACGCAGTATTTT. The full variable domain, with the rest looked up from reference TRBV7-9 and TRBJ2-3, is DTGVSQNPRHKITKRGQNVTFRCDPISEHNRLYWYRQTLGQGPEFLTYFQNEAQLEKSRLLSDRFSAERPKGSFSTLEIQRTEQGDSAMYLCASSYGTSDSDTQYFGPGTRLTVL.

CDR3 protein: CASSLTGGANEQFF. CDR3 nucleotide sequence: TGTGCCAGCTCCCTAACTGGGGGGGCCAATGAGCAGTTCTTC. This chain uses TRBV18 with TRBJ2-1, with D maybe TRBD2 (7 bases). There are 14 residues in the CDR3. V lost 6 bases and J 6 bases, leaving 15 bases between the germline ends. CDR1 and CDR2 (germline): KGHSH, LQKENI.

V gene TRBV3-1 (or the pseudogene TRBV3-2) combines with J gene TRBJ2-2; 7 bases are shared with TRBD1. Germline CDR1 LGHDT, CDR2 YNNKEL (reference sequence). This CDR3 has 16 amino acids. Germline trimming cut 3 bases from V and 2 bases from J; bases unmatched to any gene: 6. The CDR3 DNA sequence: TGTGCCAGCAGCCAGAGGACAGGTGTTAACACCGGGGAGCTGTTTTTT. This gives the protein CASSQRTGVNTGELFF.

As regards this clone: The same CDR3 can be traced to other DNA sequences in this sample. The chain recombines TRBV10-3 with TRBJ2-7, with 7 bases lining up with TRBD1. After removal of 5 bases from V and 3 bases from J, the junction contained 4 bases not matched to a gene. Germline lookup yields CDR1 ENHRY and CDR2 SYGVKD. The CDR3 consists of 13 residues. CDR3 coding DNA: TGTGCCATCAGTCCGGGACAGAGCTACGAGCAGTACTTC. It encodes CAISPGQSYEQYF.

The chain has TRBV6-6 and TRBJ1-3, with D perhaps TRBD1 (6 bases). Germline CDR1 reads MNHNY; CDR2 reads SVGAGI (reference sequence). V lost 1 base to trimming and J lost 0 bases, with 10 bases between them. There are 16 residues in the CDR3. The CDR3 loop is CASSYLRQDSGNTIYF. CDR3 sequence (DNA): TGTGCCAGCAGTTACTTACGACAGGACTCTGGAAACACCATATATTTT.

The genes are TRBV5-5 and TRBJ2-1; D possibly corresponds to TRBD2 (7 bases). The length of the CDR3 is 15 residues. Trimming shortened V by 4 bases and J by 6 bases, and 17 bases separated the two germline ends. Germline CDR1 and CDR2: SGHKS and YYEKEE (reference sequence). This CDR3 reads CASSPLGGRLNEQFF. In nucleotides, the CDR3 is TGTGCCAGCAGCCCTCTGGGGGGGCGCCTCAATGAGCAGTTCTTC.

V usage is TRBV29-1 and J usage is TRBJ1-1, with D uncertain. The CDR3 is made up of 11 amino acids. Trimming shortened V by 4 bases and J by 2 bases, and 5 bases separated the two germline ends. Germline CDR1 is SQVTM and CDR2 is ANQGSEA. CDR3 in DNA: TGCAGCGTTGCCTCTAACACTGAAGCTTTCTTT. This encodes CSVASNTEAFF.

J is TRBJ1-5 and V is TRBV19; maybe TRBD1 (6 bases). Trimming removed 7 bases from V and 1 base from J, with 14 bases in between. The CDR3 is 15 amino acids. Germline values: CDR1 LNHDA, CDR2 SQIVND (reference sequence). CDR3 region: CASTTSTGSNQPQHF. CDR3 bases: TGTGCCAGTACCACATCTACAGGGAGCAATCAGCCCCAGCATTTT.

The V call is TRBV19, the J call TRBJ1-6; TRBD1 aligns across 9 bases. The CDR3 runs to 16 residues. Germline CDR1 reads LNHDA; CDR2 reads SQIVND (reference sequence). Trimming at V came to 1 base and at J to 6 bases, leaving 4 bases not matched to a gene. The CDR3 reads CASSIGDRVSNSPLHF. The CDR3 DNA reads as TGTGCCAGTAGTATAGGGGACAGGGTGAGTAATTCACCCCTCCACTTT.

J is TRBJ2-7 and V is TRBV28; 8 bases are a match to TRBD1. CDR1 and CDR2 (germline): MDHEN, SYDVKM. V was pared by 7 bases and J by 7 bases, with 9 bases of the junction left unmatched. This CDR3 comprises 13 residues. The CDR3 DNA follows: TGTGCCAGCACCAACGGACAGGGAAAAGAGCAGTACTTC. Translated: CASTNGQGKEQYF.

This CDR3 is CASRSTSGRTQETQYF. DNA of the CDR3: TGCGCCAGCAGGTCGACTAGCGGGAGGACGCAAGAGACCCAGTACTTC. This chain uses TRBV10-2 with TRBJ2-5, with 13 positions matching TRBD2. The CDR3 spans 16 residues. The germline gives CDR1 WSHSY, CDR2 SAAADI. Germline trimming cut 6 bases from V and 2 bases from J; bases unmatched to any gene: 6.

This chain joins TRBV14 and TRBJ2-5, with 8 bases lining up with TRBD2. Trimming at V came to 2 bases and at J to 4 bases, leaving 6 bases not matched to a gene. The CDR3 runs 15 residues. Looked up from germline, CDR1 is SGHDN and CDR2 is FVKESK. CDR3 in DNA: TGTGCCAGCAGCCAACGCCTAGCGGGTTTAGAGACCCAGTACTTC. Protein product: CASSQRLAGLETQYF.

The J gene is TRBJ1-5, the V gene TRBV6-4, with 9 bases fitting TRBD1. Germline CDR1 and CDR2: MRHNA and SNTAGT. The CDR3 is made up of 16 amino acids. With V trimmed by 3 bases and J by 5 bases, 8 bases remained unmatched. This CDR3 reads CASSEPGTGRDQPQHF. In DNA, the CDR3 is TGTGCCAGCAGTGAACCGGGGACAGGGAGGGATCAGCCCCAGCATTTT.

This clone came up once. The CDR3 bases are TGTGCCAGCAGCTTTTCGAGTAATGAAAAACTGTTTTTT. Protein: CASSFSSNEKLFF. The chain has TRBV5-4 and TRBJ1-4; no clear D. The germline gives CDR1 SGHNT, CDR2 YYREEE (reference sequence). This CDR3 spans 13 amino acids. Trimming pared 2 bases from V and 4 bases from J, leaving 6 bases between.

This clone has only a few counts. The chain links TRBV12-5 to TRBJ2-7; D not certain. The germline V and J ends were trimmed by 1 base and 9 bases, with 10 bases remaining between them. Germline values: CDR1 LGHNT, CDR2 FRNRAP. CDR3 length: 12 residues. CDR3 nucleotide sequence: TGTGCTAGTGGTTTGGGAGGTCCCTTGCAGTACTTC. Translating gives CASGLGGPLQYF. The full variable domain, its missing parts supplied by reference TRBV12-5 and TRBJ2-7, is DARVTQTPRHKVTEMGQEVTMRCQPILGHNTVFWYRQTMMQGLELLAYFRNRAPLDDSGMPKDRFSAEMPDATLATLKIQPSEPRDSAVYFCASGLGGPLQYFGPGTRLTVT.

The table lists this clone with a count of one. V is TRBV4-3 and J is TRBJ2-3, with 15 bases that match TRBD2. Germline trimming cut 4 bases from V and 4 bases from J; bases unmatched to any gene: 3. Germline-derived CDR1 and CDR2 are LGHNA and YSLEER. The CDR3 is 16 amino acids. The CDR3 sequence: CASSPGLAGGADTQYF. CDR3 DNA: TGCGCCAGCAGCCCGGGACTAGCGGGAGGCGCAGATACGCAGTATTTT.

The J gene is TRBJ2-5, the V gene TRBV6-5; D is unresolved. In germline, CDR1 is MNHEY, CDR2 SVGAGI. This CDR3 region has 12 residues. V was trimmed by 9 bases and J by 0 bases, leaving 8 bases between them. The CDR3 loop reads CASTEYQETQYF. The DNA for the CDR3 is TGTGCCAGTACAGAGTACCAAGAGACCCAGTACTTC.

This clone was seen once. This sequence joins TRBV19 and TRBJ1-1; unclear D gene. This CDR3 contains 15 residues. Trimming shortened V by 2 bases and J by 2 bases, and 12 bases separated the two germline ends. The germline V gene has CDR1 LNHDA and CDR2 SQIVND (reference sequence). The CDR3 DNA reads TGTGCCAGTAGTATACAGGCACGTCTAAACACTGAAGCTTTCTTT. Its translation is CASSIQARLNTEAFF.

The chain is built from TRBV19 and TRBJ1-1; 8 bases are a match to TRBD1. This CDR3 region has 15 residues. V shed 7 bases and J 1 base; nucleotides not matched to a gene: 8. Germline CDR1 is LNHDA and CDR2 is SQIVND (reference sequence). CDR3 in DNA: TGTGCCAGTACCCTTGGACAGGGTACGAACACTGAAGCTTTCTTT. Amino acids: CASTLGQGTNTEAFF.